These 9 T cell receptor beta chains originate from one sample sequenced in a study of CD8 T cells in Susac syndrome. A quantity of about 0.5 to 1 ug RNA underwent reverse transcription using random hexamers. One entry per CDR3 protein, called by TCRdb with MiXCR from the immunoSEQ multiplex PCR reads. The sample yields roughly 150,000 distinct CDR3 sequences, roughly 95% seen once. What was sequenced was CD8+ T cells from PBMCs. The receptor source for this set is a human donor with multiple sclerosis.

This clonotype was observed a few times. This chain joins TRBV9 and TRBJ1-1; the match to TRBD1 covers 7 bases. Germline trimming cut 2 bases from V and 0 bases from J; bases unmatched to any gene: 1. CDR1 is SGDLS, CDR2 YYNGEE, per germline. The CDR3 spans 14 residues. In DNA, the CDR3 is TGTGCCAGCAGCGTGGGACAGATGAACACTGAAGCTTTCTTT. Translated, it gives CASSVGQMNTEAFF.

The rearrangement joins TRBV12-3 or TRBV12-4 to TRBJ2-2; no definite D call. The CDR3 runs to 14 residues. V was trimmed by 3 bases and J by 0 bases, leaving 5 bases between them. The DNA for the CDR3 is TGTGCCAGCAGTTTGGCGTCGAACACCGGGGAGCTGTTTTTT. Translated: CASSLASNTGELFF.

The rearrangement uses TRBV5-4 and TRBJ2-1; TRBD2 aligns across 11 bases. The length of the CDR3 is 17 residues. V lost 4 bases and J lost 0; bases outside the gene matches: 6. Germline CDR1 is SGHNT and CDR2 is YYREEE (reference sequence). The CDR3 DNA sequence: TGTGCCAGCAGCCCGGGACTAGCGGTAAGCTCCTACAATGAGCAGTTCTTC. This gives the protein CASSPGLAVSSYNEQFF.

The gene calls are TRBV7-6 and TRBJ2-5, with 11 bases that match TRBD1. Losses at the gene ends were 5 bases for V and 5 bases for J; bases not matched to a gene: 4. Germline V gives CDR1 SGHVS, CDR2 FNYEAQ. CDR3 length: 14 amino acids. CDR3: CASSRTGGRETQYF. CDR3 bases: TGTGCCAGCAGCCGGACAGGGGGCCGGGAGACCCAGTACTTC.

This clonotype is a singleton in its sample. The chain is built from TRBV7-9 and TRBJ1-2; 9 bases are a match to TRBD1. V lost 5 bases and J lost 5; bases outside the gene matches: 9. The CDR3 spans 15 residues. Germline V gene lookup returns CDR1 SEHNR and CDR2 FQNEAQ (reference sequence). CDR3 in DNA: TGTGCCAGCAGCCCTTCGACAGGGGGATTATATGGCTACACCTTC. Translated: CASSPSTGGLYGYTF.

This chain links TRBV9 with TRBJ2-2; D uncertain. CDR1 is SGDLS, CDR2 YYNGEE, per germline. The V gene lost 2 bases and the J gene lost 4 bases, with 12 bases spanning the gap. The CDR3 length is 15 residues. The CDR3 region has the DNA TGTGCCAGCAGCGTCGCCAGATCGGGCACCGGGGAGCTGTTTTTT. It translates to CASSVARSGTGELFF.

V is TRBV12-3 or TRBV12-4 and J is TRBJ2-3, with D hard to call. Trimming pared 5 bases from V and 6 bases from J, leaving 6 bases between. The CDR3 runs to 11 residues. This CDR3 is CASSLVDTQYF. CDR3 DNA sequence: TGTGCCAGCAGTCTCGTCGATACGCAGTATTTT.

In this sample, this clonotype turned up once. J is TRBJ1-2 and V is TRBV20-1; 10 nucleotides agree with TRBD1. V was pared by 4 bases and J by 2 bases, with 10 bases of the junction left unmatched. Germline loops: CDR1 DFQATT, CDR2 SNEGSKA (reference sequence). CDR3 length equals 16 residues. The CDR3 nucleotides are TGCAGTGCTATACTTCCAGCGGGACAGGGGAACTATGGCTACACCTTC. Protein sequence: CSAILPAGQGNYGYTF.

Only one count was recorded for this clonotype. The rearrangement joins TRBV14 to TRBJ2-1, with D perhaps matching TRBD2 (7 bases). Trimming left V 4 bases short and J 3 bases short, with 13 bases between. The CDR3 spans 15 residues. CDR1 and CDR2 from the germline V gene are SGHDN and FVKESK. The CDR3 DNA follows: TGTGCCAGCAGCCCTCGGGGGGCCTTCTACAATGAGCAGTTCTTC. Protein: CASSPRGAFYNEQFF.